Described below is a single TCR beta chain sequence and its context. The V gene's germline CDR1 is MDHEN and CDR2 SYDVKM. The CDR3 has 17 residues. J was trimmed by 1 base and V by 3 bases; bases with no gene match: 5. One entry per CDR3 protein results from TCRdb running MiXCR on the reads. Seen here are more than 400,000 distinct CDR3 sequences, approximately 25% observed once, and the top ten hold 13%. The data originate from a study of T cell repertoires in cytomegalovirus infection. The rearrangement links TRBV28 to TRBJ2-5, with TRBD2 matching over 13 bases. This receptor was identified in a human donor in good health (CMV status not recorded). Some clones in this sample may be carry-over from other donors' samples. The sample consisted of PBMCs. The CDR3 DNA follows: TGTGCCAGCAGTTTCGGACTAGCGGGAGATGGCCAAGAGACCCAGTACTTC. Encoded protein: CASSFGLAGDGQETQYF.